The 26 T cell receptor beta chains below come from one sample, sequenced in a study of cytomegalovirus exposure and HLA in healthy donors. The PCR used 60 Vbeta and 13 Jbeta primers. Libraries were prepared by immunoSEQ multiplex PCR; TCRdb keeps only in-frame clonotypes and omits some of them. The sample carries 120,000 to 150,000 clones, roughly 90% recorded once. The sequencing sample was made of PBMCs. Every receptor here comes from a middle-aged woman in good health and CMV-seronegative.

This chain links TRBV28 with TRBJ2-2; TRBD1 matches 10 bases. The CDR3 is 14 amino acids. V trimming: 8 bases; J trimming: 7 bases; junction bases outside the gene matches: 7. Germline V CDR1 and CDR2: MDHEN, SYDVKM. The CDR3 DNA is TGTGCCAGCCGGGACAGGGGTTCTAACGGGGAGCTGTTTTTT. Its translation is CASRDRGSNGELFF. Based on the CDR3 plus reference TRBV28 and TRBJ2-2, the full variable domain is DVKVTQSSRYLVKRTGEKVFLECVQDMDHENMFWYRQDPGLGLRLIYFSYDVKMKEKGDIPEGYSVSREKKERFSLILESASTNQTSMYLCASRDRGSNGELFFGEGSRLTVL.

The CDR3 reads CASSYRDTTSYGYTF. The CDR3 DNA sequence: TGTGCCAGCAGCTACCGGGACACAACTAGCTATGGCTACACCTTC. The V call is TRBV7-2, the J call TRBJ1-2; possible D gene TRBD1, 6 bases. Germline-derived CDR1 and CDR2 are SGHTA and FQGNSA. This CDR3 comprises 15 residues. V lost 4 bases to trimming and J lost 4 bases, with 16 bases between them.

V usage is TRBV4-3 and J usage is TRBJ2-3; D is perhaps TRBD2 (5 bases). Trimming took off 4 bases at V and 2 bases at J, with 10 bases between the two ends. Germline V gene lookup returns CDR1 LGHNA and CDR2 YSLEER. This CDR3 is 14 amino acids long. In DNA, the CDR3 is TGCGCCAGCAGCCCGAGGGTGCACACAGATACGCAGTATTTT. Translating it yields CASSPRVHTDTQYF.

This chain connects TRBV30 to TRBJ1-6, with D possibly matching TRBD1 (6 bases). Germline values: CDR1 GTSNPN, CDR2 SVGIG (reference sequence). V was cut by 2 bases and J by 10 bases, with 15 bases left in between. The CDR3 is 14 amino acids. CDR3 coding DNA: TGTGCCTGGAGTTCCCCAGGGGTAAGGTCACCCCTCCACTTT. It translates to CAWSSPGVRSPLHF.

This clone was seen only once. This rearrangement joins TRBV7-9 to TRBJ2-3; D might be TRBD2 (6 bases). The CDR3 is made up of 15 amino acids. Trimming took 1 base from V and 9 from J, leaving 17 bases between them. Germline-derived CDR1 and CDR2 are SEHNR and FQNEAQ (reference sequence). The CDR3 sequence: CASSLVGPPGGTQYF. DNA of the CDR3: TGTGCCAGCAGCTTAGTAGGGCCACCCGGGGGAACGCAGTATTTT.

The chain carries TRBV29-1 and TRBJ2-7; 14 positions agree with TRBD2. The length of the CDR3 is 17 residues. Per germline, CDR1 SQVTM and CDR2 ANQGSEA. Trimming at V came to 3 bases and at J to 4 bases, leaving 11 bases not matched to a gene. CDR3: CSVEKKKGLAGAYEQYF. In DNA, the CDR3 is TGCAGCGTTGAGAAAAAGAAGGGACTAGCGGGAGCGTACGAGCAGTACTTC.

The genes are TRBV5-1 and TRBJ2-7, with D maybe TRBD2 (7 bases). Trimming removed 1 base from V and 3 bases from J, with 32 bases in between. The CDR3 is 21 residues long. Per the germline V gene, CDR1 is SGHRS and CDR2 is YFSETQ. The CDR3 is CASSLMTGIGEGRSLFYEQYF. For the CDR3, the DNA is TGCGCCAGCAGCTTGATGACAGGCATCGGGGAGGGCCGATCGTTGTTCTACGAGCAGTACTTC.

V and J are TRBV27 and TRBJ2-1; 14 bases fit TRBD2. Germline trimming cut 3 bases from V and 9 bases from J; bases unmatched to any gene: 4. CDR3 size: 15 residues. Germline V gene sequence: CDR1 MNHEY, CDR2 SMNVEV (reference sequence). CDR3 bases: TGTGCCAGCAGTTTCAGGGGACTAGCGGGAGTTGAGCAGTTCTTC. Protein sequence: CASSFRGLAGVEQFF.

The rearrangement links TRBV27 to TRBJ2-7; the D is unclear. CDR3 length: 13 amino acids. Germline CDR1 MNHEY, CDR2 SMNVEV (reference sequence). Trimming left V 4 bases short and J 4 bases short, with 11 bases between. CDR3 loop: CASSSRFPYEQYF. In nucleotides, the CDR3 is TGTGCCAGCAGTTCCCGGTTCCCTTACGAGCAGTACTTC.

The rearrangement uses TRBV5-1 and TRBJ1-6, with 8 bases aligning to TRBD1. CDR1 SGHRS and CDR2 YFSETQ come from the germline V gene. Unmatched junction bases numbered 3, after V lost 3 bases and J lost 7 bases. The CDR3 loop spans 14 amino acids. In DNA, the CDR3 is TGCGCCAGCAGCTCCCGACAGGGGAATTCACCCCTCCACTTT. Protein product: CASSSRQGNSPLHF.

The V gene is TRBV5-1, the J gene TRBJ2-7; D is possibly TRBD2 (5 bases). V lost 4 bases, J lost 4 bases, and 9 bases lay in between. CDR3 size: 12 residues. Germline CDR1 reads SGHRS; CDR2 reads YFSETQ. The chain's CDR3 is CASSVDLYEQYF. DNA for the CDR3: TGCGCCAGCAGCGTGGACTTATACGAGCAGTACTTC. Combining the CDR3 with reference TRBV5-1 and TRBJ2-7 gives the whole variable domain KAGVTQTPRYLIKTRGQQVTLSCSPISGHRSVSWYQQTPGQGLQFLFEYFSETQRNKGNFPGRFSGRQFSNSRSEMNVSTLELGDSALYLCASSVDLYEQYFGPGTRLTVT.

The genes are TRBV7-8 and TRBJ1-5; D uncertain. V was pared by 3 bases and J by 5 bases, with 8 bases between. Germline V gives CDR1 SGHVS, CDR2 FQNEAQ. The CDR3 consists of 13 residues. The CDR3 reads CASSLAGDQPQHF. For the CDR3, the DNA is TGTGCCAGCAGCTTGGCCGGGGATCAGCCCCAGCATTTT.

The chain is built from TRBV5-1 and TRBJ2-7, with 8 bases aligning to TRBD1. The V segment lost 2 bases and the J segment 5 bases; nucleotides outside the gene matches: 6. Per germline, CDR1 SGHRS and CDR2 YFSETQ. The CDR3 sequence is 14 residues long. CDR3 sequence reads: CASSLVQGGHEQYF. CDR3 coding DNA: TGCGCCAGCAGCTTAGTACAGGGGGGCCACGAGCAGTACTTC.

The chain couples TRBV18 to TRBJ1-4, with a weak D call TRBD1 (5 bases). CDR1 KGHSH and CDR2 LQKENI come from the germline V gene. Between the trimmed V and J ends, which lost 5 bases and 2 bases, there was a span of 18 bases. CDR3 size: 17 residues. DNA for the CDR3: TGTGCCAGCTCAACAAACACCATGACAGCCACTAATGAAAAACTGTTTTTT. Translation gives CASSTNTMTATNEKLFF.

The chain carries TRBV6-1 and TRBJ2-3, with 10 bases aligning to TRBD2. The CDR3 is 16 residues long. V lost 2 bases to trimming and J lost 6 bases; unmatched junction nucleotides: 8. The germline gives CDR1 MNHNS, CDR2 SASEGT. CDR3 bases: TGTGCCAGCAGTGAATTGGTAGCGGGAGGTGCTGATACGCAGTATTTT. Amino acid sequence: CASSELVAGGADTQYF.

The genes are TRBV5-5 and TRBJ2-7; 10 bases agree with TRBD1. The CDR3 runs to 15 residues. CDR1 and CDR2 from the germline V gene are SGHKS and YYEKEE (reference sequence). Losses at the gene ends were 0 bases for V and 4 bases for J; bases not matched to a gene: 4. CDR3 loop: CASSLGGTGEYEQYF. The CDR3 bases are TGTGCCAGCAGCTTGGGGGGGACAGGGGAGTACGAGCAGTACTTC.

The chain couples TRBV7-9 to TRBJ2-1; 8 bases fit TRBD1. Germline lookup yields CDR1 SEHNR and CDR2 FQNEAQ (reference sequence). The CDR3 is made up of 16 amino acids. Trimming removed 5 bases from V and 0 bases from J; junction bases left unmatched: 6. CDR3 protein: CASSRRQGSSYNEQFF. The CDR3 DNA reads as TGTGCCAGCAGCCGCAGACAGGGGTCCTCCTACAATGAGCAGTTCTTC.

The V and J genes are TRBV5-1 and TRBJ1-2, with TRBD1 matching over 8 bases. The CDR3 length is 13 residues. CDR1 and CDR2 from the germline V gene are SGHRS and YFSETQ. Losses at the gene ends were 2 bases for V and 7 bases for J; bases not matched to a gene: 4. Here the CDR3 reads CASSLTGTGGYTF. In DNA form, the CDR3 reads TGCGCCAGCAGCTTAACAGGGACAGGTGGCTACACCTTC.

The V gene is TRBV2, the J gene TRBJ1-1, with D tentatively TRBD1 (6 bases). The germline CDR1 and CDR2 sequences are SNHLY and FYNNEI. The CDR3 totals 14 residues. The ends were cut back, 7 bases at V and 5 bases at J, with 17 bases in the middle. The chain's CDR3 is CASTYGGRGTEAFF. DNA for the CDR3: TGTGCCAGCACTTACGGAGGGAGGGGGACTGAAGCTTTCTTT.

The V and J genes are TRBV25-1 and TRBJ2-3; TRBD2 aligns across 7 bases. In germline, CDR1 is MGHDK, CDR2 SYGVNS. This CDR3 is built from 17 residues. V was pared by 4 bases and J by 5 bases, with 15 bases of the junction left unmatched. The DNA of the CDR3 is TGTGCCAGCAGTGCGAGGGACTATCCGGGAGTTATAGATACGCAGTATTTT. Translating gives CASSARDYPGVIDTQYF.

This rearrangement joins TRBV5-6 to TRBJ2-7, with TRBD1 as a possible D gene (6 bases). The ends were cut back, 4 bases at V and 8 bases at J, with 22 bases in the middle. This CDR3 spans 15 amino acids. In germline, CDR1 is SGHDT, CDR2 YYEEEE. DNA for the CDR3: TGTGCCAGCAGCGGTAGGGTAGGGGGTGGGCGTCAGCAGTACTTC. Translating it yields CASSGRVGGGRQQYF. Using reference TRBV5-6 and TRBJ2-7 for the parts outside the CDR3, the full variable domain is DAGVTQSPTHLIKTRGQQVTLRCSPKSGHDTVSWYQQALGQGPQFIFQYYEEEERQRGNFPDRFSGHQFPNYSSELNVNALLLGDSALYLCASSGRVGGGRQQYFGPGTRLTVT.

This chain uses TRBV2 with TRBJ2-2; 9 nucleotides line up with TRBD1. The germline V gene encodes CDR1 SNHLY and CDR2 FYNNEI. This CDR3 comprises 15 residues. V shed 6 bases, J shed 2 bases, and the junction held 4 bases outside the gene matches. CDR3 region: CASRQQGANTGELFF. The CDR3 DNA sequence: TGTGCCAGCAGACAACAGGGGGCCAACACCGGGGAGCTGTTTTTT.

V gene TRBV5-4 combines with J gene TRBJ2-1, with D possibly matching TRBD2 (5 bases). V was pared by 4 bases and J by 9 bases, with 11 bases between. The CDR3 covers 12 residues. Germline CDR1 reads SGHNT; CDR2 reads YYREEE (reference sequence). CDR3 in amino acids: CASSNQRVEQFF. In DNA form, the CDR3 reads TGTGCCAGCAGCAACCAGAGGGTTGAGCAGTTCTTC.

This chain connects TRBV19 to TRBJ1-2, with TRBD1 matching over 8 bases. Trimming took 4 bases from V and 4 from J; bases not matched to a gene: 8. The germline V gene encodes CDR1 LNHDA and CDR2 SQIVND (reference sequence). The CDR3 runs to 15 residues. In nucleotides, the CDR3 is TGTGCCAGTAGTAGTACAGGGGGTGGAGGCTATGGCTACACCTTC. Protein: CASSSTGGGGYGYTF.

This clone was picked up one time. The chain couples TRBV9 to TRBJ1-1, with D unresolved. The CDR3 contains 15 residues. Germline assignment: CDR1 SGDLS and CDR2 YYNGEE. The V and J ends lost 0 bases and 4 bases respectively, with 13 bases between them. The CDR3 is CASSVADTGGTEAFF. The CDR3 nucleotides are TGTGCCAGCAGCGTAGCTGATACCGGTGGCACTGAAGCTTTCTTT. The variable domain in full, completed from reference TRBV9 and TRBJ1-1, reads DSGVTQTPKHLITATGQRVTLRCSPRSGDLSVYWYQQSLDQGLQFLIQYYNGEERAKGNILERFSAQQFPDLHSELNLSSLELGDSALYFCASSVADTGGTEAFFGQGTRLTVV.

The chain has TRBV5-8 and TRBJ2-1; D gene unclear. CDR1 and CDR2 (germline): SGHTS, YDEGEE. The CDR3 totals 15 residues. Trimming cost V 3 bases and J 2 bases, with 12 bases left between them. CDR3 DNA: TGTGCCAGCAGCTCACGTAGTCCGGCCTACAATGAGCAGTTCTTC. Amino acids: CASSSRSPAYNEQFF.